The 21 T cell receptor beta chains presented below share a single source sample, sequenced in a study of blood T cells in healthy people across ages. Through a sample-barcoded 5' primer and a J-beta primer mix, a second PCR was run for 7 to 11 cycles. Using its own MiXCR run on the 5' RACE reads, TCRdb lists one record per CDR3 protein. The sample yields 750,000 to 850,000 distinct CDR3 sequences, roughly 25% seen once. These data are also associated with another study on T cells of mothers and their children.

Sequencing used blood. These receptor sequences come from a boy between 10 and 17 years old in good health.

The chain combines TRBV5-1 with TRBJ2-3; D is uncertain. Trimming removed 1 base at V and 3 bases at J, with 12 bases between. Looked up from germline, CDR1 is SGHRS and CDR2 is YFSETQ. The CDR3 is made up of 15 amino acids. The CDR3 protein is CASSLTDPRTDTQYF. The CDR3 DNA follows: TGCGCCAGCAGCTTGACGGACCCCCGGACAGATACGCAGTATTTT.

This clonotype was detected ten times or more. V usage is TRBV30 and J usage is TRBJ1-6, with D tentatively TRBD1 (5 bases). Per germline, CDR1 GTSNPN and CDR2 SVGIG (reference sequence). The CDR3 contains 13 residues. The V gene lost 0 bases and the J gene lost 9 bases, with 9 bases spanning the gap. This chain's CDR3 is CAWSVRRGSPLHF. In DNA form, the CDR3 reads TGTGCCTGGAGTGTACGGAGGGGTTCACCCCTCCACTTT.

The chain carries TRBV25-1 and TRBJ2-7; D not certain. CDR1 is MGHDK and CDR2 is SYGVNS in the germline V gene. The CDR3 contains 11 residues. V shed 1 base and J shed 6 bases, with 4 bases lying between them. CDR3 DNA: TGTGCCAGCAGTGAATTTTCCGAGCAGTACTTC. The encoded protein is CASSEFSEQYF.

This sequence joins TRBV9 and TRBJ2-5; 9 bases match TRBD1. The CDR3 is 19 residues long. The germline V gene encodes CDR1 SGDLS and CDR2 YYNGEE. Losses at the gene ends were 3 bases for V and 1 base for J; bases not matched to a gene: 16. The CDR3 sequence is CASSAPDPVNRGLQETQYF. The DNA for the CDR3 is TGTGCCAGCAGCGCTCCCGACCCTGTTAACAGGGGGCTCCAAGAGACCCAGTACTTC.

In this sample, this clonotype turned up a few times. This sequence joins TRBV28 and TRBJ2-5; TRBD1 agrees at 7 bases. The CDR3 spans 13 residues. Germline lookup yields CDR1 MDHEN and CDR2 SYDVKM. Trimming cost V 4 bases and J 4 bases; bases outside gene matches: 3. The CDR3 is CASSSTGIETQYF. CDR3 sequence (DNA): TGTGCCAGCAGTTCGACAGGGATAGAGACCCAGTACTTC.

This clonotype appeared a single time. This sequence joins TRBV6-5 and TRBJ2-5; tentative D call: TRBD2 (6 bases). CDR1 MNHEY and CDR2 SVGAGI come from the germline V gene. The CDR3 length is 16 residues. V shed 4 bases and J shed 5 bases, with 20 bases lying between them. DNA of the CDR3: TGTGCCAGCAGTTCCCCGAGGAGCGGGCCCTTGGAGACCCAGTACTTC. This sequence encodes CASSSPRSGPLETQYF.

This chain joins TRBV29-1 and TRBJ1-2, with D possibly matching TRBD1 (6 bases). Germline V CDR1 and CDR2: SQVTM, ANQGSEA. V was trimmed by 4 bases and J by 9 bases, leaving 15 bases between them. The CDR3 length is 12 residues. The CDR3 sequence is CSVGQGPYSYTF. The CDR3 coding sequence is TGCAGCGTTGGCCAGGGGCCTTATAGCTACACCTTC.

The sample holds a few counts of this clonotype. The chain carries TRBV25-1 and TRBJ2-3, with 8 bases lining up with TRBD1. CDR1 is MGHDK, CDR2 SYGVNS, per germline. V lost 5 bases, J lost 2 bases, and 12 bases stayed unmatched. The CDR3 length is 17 residues. The CDR3 DNA follows: TGTGCCAGCAGTCAGACAGGGGTTTTACCCTTCACAGATACGCAGTATTTT. It yields the protein CASSQTGVLPFTDTQYF.

The chain uses TRBV7-2 and TRBJ2-2, with D perhaps TRBD1 or TRBD2 (5 bases each). This CDR3 spans 15 amino acids. V was clipped by 1 base and J by 5 bases, with 11 bases between them. The germline V gene has CDR1 SGHTA and CDR2 FQGNSA. CDR3: CASSLGGERTGELFF. The CDR3 DNA sequence: TGTGCCAGCAGCTTAGGGGGCGAGCGGACCGGGGAGCTGTTTTTT. Full variable domain (outside the CDR3, taken from reference TRBV7-2 and TRBJ2-2): GAGVSQSPSNKVTEKGKDVELRCDPISGHTALYWYRQSLGQGLEFLIYFQGNSAPDKSGLPSDRFSAERTGGSVSTLTIQRTQQEDSAVYLCASSLGGERTGELFFGEGSRLTVL.

The chain employs TRBV5-1 and TRBJ2-7; D not resolved. V lost 4 bases and J lost 1, with 9 bases in between. The CDR3 is 13 residues long. Germline CDR1 SGHRS, CDR2 YFSETQ. The CDR3 DNA follows: TGCGCCAGCAGCATTGACGGATCCTACGAGCAGTACTTC. This translates into CASSIDGSYEQYF.

This clonotype was recorded a few times. The chain links TRBV10-3 to TRBJ2-5, with a possible D match to TRBD1 (6 bases). CDR1 and CDR2 from the germline V gene are ENHRY and SYGVKD. V gave up 6 bases and J gave up 5 bases, with 19 bases separating them. This CDR3 has 15 amino acids. CDR3 nucleotide sequence: TGTGCCATCAGCAGATCAGGGGATTATGGGGAGACCCAGTACTTC. This sequence encodes CAISRSGDYGETQYF.

This clonotype was seen many times. The rearrangement links TRBV30 to TRBJ2-7; the D is unclear. V lost 4 bases and J lost 4, with 17 bases in between. The CDR3 runs to 14 residues. CDR1 is GTSNPN and CDR2 is SVGIG in the germline V gene (reference sequence). The CDR3 region has the DNA TGTGCCTGGATGCGTGTACAGAAAGGATACGAGCAGTACTTC. This encodes CAWMRVQKGYEQYF. The full variable domain, completed using reference TRBV30 and TRBJ2-7, is SQTIHQWPATLVQPVGSPLSLECTVEGTSNPNLYWYRQAAGRGLQLLFYSVGIGQISSEVPQNLSASRPQDRQFILSSKKLLLSDSGFYLCAWMRVQKGYEQYFGPGTRLTVT.

This chain joins TRBV12-3 or TRBV12-4 and TRBJ1-2; TRBD1 matches 9 bases. J was trimmed by 4 bases and V by 5 bases; bases with no gene match: 5. The CDR3 extends over 14 amino acids. CDR3: CASSPGTGIYGYTF. The CDR3 nucleotides read TGTGCCAGCAGTCCCGGGACAGGGATCTATGGCTACACCTTC.

The CDR3 DNA is TGTGCCAGCAGTCTGGGGAGCGGGGGGTCACTGAACACCGGGGAGCTGTTTTTT. The encoded protein is CASSLGSGGSLNTGELFF. V is TRBV6-1 and J is TRBJ2-2, with 9 nucleotides matching TRBD2. This CDR3 has 18 residues. The V segment lost 5 bases and the J segment 1 base; nucleotides outside the gene matches: 11. Per germline, CDR1 MNHNS and CDR2 SASEGT.

The gene calls are TRBV5-6 and TRBJ2-7; a possible D gene is TRBD2 (6 bases). V was shortened by 5 bases and J by 3 bases, with 12 bases between the two germline ends. The germline CDR1 and CDR2 sequences are SGHDT and YYEEEE. The CDR3 sequence is 13 residues long. CDR3: CASSWDLNYEQYF. CDR3 DNA sequence: TGTGCCAGCAGTTGGGACTTGAACTACGAGCAGTACTTC.

This chain joins TRBV28 and TRBJ1-5; no definite D call. CDR3 length: 15 amino acids. Germline CDR1 and CDR2: MDHEN and SYDVKM. The V end lost 3 bases, the J end lost 4 bases, and 13 bases lay between the germline ends. Here the CDR3 reads CASSLRVGINQPQHF. The CDR3 nucleotides are TGTGCCAGCAGTTTGCGAGTGGGCATTAATCAGCCCCAGCATTTT.

The V and J genes are TRBV29-1 and TRBJ2-2, with 8 bases identical to TRBD2. The J segment lost 10 bases and the V segment lost 5 bases, leaving 9 bases of the junction unmatched. Germline V gene sequence: CDR1 SQVTM, CDR2 ANQGSEA. The CDR3 spans 13 residues. The CDR3: CSVSSGTRMELFF. CDR3 coding DNA: TGCAGCGTTTCATCCGGGACTAGAATGGAGCTGTTTTTT.

This rearrangement joins TRBV27 to TRBJ2-3, with unresolved D. CDR1 MNHEY and CDR2 SMNVEV come from the germline V gene (reference sequence). V was shortened by 3 bases and J by 6 bases, with 10 bases between the two germline ends. The CDR3 has 13 amino acids. The DNA of the CDR3 is TGTGCCAGCAGTTTTCGGCAGCTGGATACGCAGTATTTT. Translation: CASSFRQLDTQYF.

J is TRBJ1-2 and V is TRBV6-5; unclear D gene. This CDR3 region has 13 residues. The V gene's germline CDR1 is MNHEY and CDR2 SVGAGI. V shed 2 bases and J shed 8 bases, with 12 bases lying between them. Here the CDR3 DNA reads TGTGCCAGCAGTTACGACGGAGTTGAAGGCTACACCTTC. This gives the protein CASSYDGVEGYTF.

The chain couples TRBV9 to TRBJ2-4; unclear D gene. Trimming took 5 bases from V and 7 from J, leaving 16 bases between them. Germline lookup yields CDR1 SGDLS and CDR2 YYNGEE. This CDR3 is built from 14 residues. CDR3 coding DNA: TGTGCCAGCAGTGCGGCAGCAACTTATAACATTCAGTACTTC. It specifies CASSAAATYNIQYF.

Notes on this clonotype: A much larger clone is a single base away; this may be a read error. The V and J genes are TRBV20-1 and TRBJ2-5; D gene unclear. Per the germline V gene, CDR1 is DFQATT and CDR2 is SNEGSKA (reference sequence). The CDR3 totals 11 residues. CDR3 protein: CSAGQSYEQCF. CDR3 nucleotides: TGCAGTGCTGGTCAGTCCTACGAGCAGTGCTTC.